This TCR beta chain was sequenced in a study of T cell repertoires in cytomegalovirus infection. Overall study: CMV infection and matching HLA type were both indicated by public TCR beta signatures.

This clonotype was observed many times. MiXCR was run by TCRdb on the reads, yielding one entry per CDR3 protein. The top ten clones hold around 6% of a sample with about 230,000 distinct CDR3 sequences, roughly 6.5% of them seen once. The TCR was taken from a human donor in good health (CMV status not recorded). Some clones in this sample may be carry-over from other donors' samples. The source material was PBMCs.

The CDR3 coding sequence is TGCAGTGCTAGAGAAGGACTTGCATTTGCGGGCTACACCTTC. It encodes CSAREGLAFAGYTF. This chain links TRBV20-1 with TRBJ1-2, with unresolved D. The CDR3 totals 14 residues. V gave up 0 bases and J gave up 8 bases, with 16 bases separating them. CDR1 and CDR2 (germline): DFQATT, SNEGSKA (reference sequence).